Shown below are 24 T cell receptor beta chains from a single sample sequenced in a study of human T cells and chemical hapten exposure. TCRdb re-derived calls from the RACE reads in MiXCR, one entry per CDR3 protein. The sample includes about 120,000 distinct CDR3 sequences, roughly an eighth of them seen just once. Time point of the sample: patch test 1, 2 weeks after DPC sensitization. Indicated treatment: therapeutic diphenylcyclopropenone sensitization with weekly scalp DPC. The sequencing used whole blood, collected in connection with sensitization to the hapten diphenylcyclopropenone (DPC). Receptors were obtained from a young man with alopecia areata. Some clones in this sample may be carry-over from other donors' samples.

The table lists this clonotype with many counts. This chain joins TRBV5-1 and TRBJ2-5; D remains unclear. CDR3 length equals 12 residues. V lost 0 bases and J 5 bases, leaving 5 bases between the germline ends. Germline CDR1 and CDR2: SGHRS and YFSETQ. The CDR3 spells CASSLAGETQYF. CDR3 in DNA: TGCGCCAGCAGCTTGGCTGGGGAGACCCAGTACTTC. The whole variable domain, remainder taken from reference TRBV5-1 and TRBJ2-5, is KAGVTQTPRYLIKTRGQQVTLSCSPISGHRSVSWYQQTPGQGLQFLFEYFSETQRNKGNFPGRFSGRQFSNSRSEMNVSTLELGDSALYLCASSLAGETQYFGPGTRLLVL.

This clonotype was seen a few times. The V and J genes are TRBV3-1 and TRBJ2-1; TRBD1 matches 7 bases. Losses at the gene ends were 0 bases for V and 4 bases for J; bases not matched to a gene: 6. CDR3 length: 16 amino acids. Germline V gives CDR1 LGHDT, CDR2 YNNKEL (reference sequence). The DNA for the CDR3 is TGTGCCAGCAGCCAAGATCTCGGGGACAGTTACAATGAGCAGTTCTTC. It specifies CASSQDLGDSYNEQFF.

This chain connects TRBV18 to TRBJ1-1; D perhaps matches TRBD1 (6 bases). The CDR3 is 15 amino acids. Trimming cost V 4 bases and J 0 bases, with 12 bases left between them. The germline gives CDR1 KGHSH, CDR2 LQKENI. The CDR3 loop is CASSLDRPLNTEAFF. The CDR3 bases are TGTGCCAGCTCACTCGACAGGCCTTTGAACACTGAAGCTTTCTTT.

This clonotype was detected a few times. The chain's CDR3 is CASSTRQGSGYEQYF. CDR3 nucleotide sequence: TGTGCCAGTAGTACTCGACAGGGATCGGGCTACGAGCAGTACTTC. V usage is TRBV19 and J usage is TRBJ2-7, with 7 bases matching TRBD1. Per the germline V gene, CDR1 is LNHDA and CDR2 is SQIVND (reference sequence). V shed 4 bases and J 3 bases; nucleotides not matched to a gene: 9. The CDR3 covers 15 residues.

This clonotype was recorded a few times. V usage is TRBV19 and J usage is TRBJ1-2; possible D gene TRBD1, 5 bases. The length of the CDR3 is 15 residues. In germline, CDR1 is LNHDA, CDR2 SQIVND (reference sequence). V shed 7 bases and J shed 4 bases, with 19 bases lying between them. The CDR3 bases are TGTGCCAGTACCGATCAGGGTCAGGGTGCCTATGGCTACACCTTC. Residues: CASTDQGQGAYGYTF.

This clonotype has just a few counts. The chain recombines TRBV5-1 with TRBJ2-2, with TRBD2 matching 7 bases. The V and J ends lost 1 base and 7 bases, in that order; junction bases with no gene match: 16. The CDR3 covers 18 residues. Germline V gene data show CDR1 as SGHRS and CDR2 as YFSETQ. CDR3 in amino acids: CASSLRVIGGAGNGELFF. CDR3 DNA: TGCGCCAGCAGCTTGCGTGTAATCGGAGGAGCGGGAAACGGGGAGCTGTTTTTT.

The chain recombines TRBV20-1 with TRBJ1-2; D not certain. The V end lost 0 bases, the J end lost 2 bases, and 7 bases lay between the germline ends. The V gene's germline CDR1 is DFQATT and CDR2 SNEGSKA (reference sequence). This CDR3 comprises 13 residues. CDR3 amino acids: CSAREAANYGYTF. CDR3 DNA sequence: TGCAGTGCTAGAGAGGCAGCAAACTATGGCTACACCTTC.

Only one count was recorded for this clonotype. The rearrangement uses TRBV2 and TRBJ1-1, with 7 nucleotides matching TRBD1. CDR3 size: 15 residues. Losses at the gene ends were 4 bases for V and 0 bases for J; bases not matched to a gene: 5. Looked up from germline, CDR1 is SNHLY and CDR2 is FYNNEI. In DNA form, the CDR3 reads TGTGCCAGCAGTGGTGAAGGGGGCATGAACACTGAAGCTTTCTTT. Its protein is CASSGEGGMNTEAFF.

This clonotype was detected a few times. The rearrangement links TRBV7-2 to TRBJ2-7; a possible D gene is TRBD1 (5 bases). Germline V gives CDR1 SGHTA, CDR2 FQGNSA. V was cut by 4 bases and J by 3 bases, with 10 bases left in between. The CDR3 length is 13 residues. The CDR3 DNA reads TGTGCCAGCAGCTATCACCAGGGCTACGAGCAGTACTTC. Translating it yields CASSYHQGYEQYF.

This clonotype was counted at least ten times. The chain uses TRBV11-2 and TRBJ1-1; D unresolved. CDR1 and CDR2 (germline): SGHAT, FQNNGV. The CDR3 totals 14 residues. V lost 1 base to trimming and J lost 3 bases, with 9 bases between them. The CDR3 here is CASSLGGRDTEAFF. For the CDR3, the DNA is TGTGCCAGCAGCTTAGGAGGACGAGACACTGAAGCTTTCTTT.

This clonotype came up a few times. The chain links TRBV7-2 to TRBJ1-1; D is uncertain. Between the trimmed V and J ends, which lost 0 bases and 1 base, there was a span of 15 bases. The CDR3 totals 17 residues. Germline V gene data show CDR1 as SGHTA and CDR2 as FQGNSA. CDR3 residues: CASSLAGQRVGNTEAFF. DNA of the CDR3: TGTGCCAGCAGCTTAGCGGGCCAGAGGGTGGGGAACACTGAAGCTTTCTTT.

There are a few counts of this clonotype. The chain has TRBV7-2 and TRBJ2-7; 8 bases match TRBD1. Germline values: CDR1 SGHTA, CDR2 FQGNSA. The CDR3 spans 15 residues. The ends lost 0 bases at V and 2 bases at J; junction bases unmatched: 3. As DNA, the CDR3 is TGTGCCAGCAGCTTAGCGAACAGGGGGACCTACGAGCAGTACTTC. As protein: CASSLANRGTYEQYF.

This clonotype was recorded a few times. The V call is TRBV4-3, the J call TRBJ2-7, with D possibly matching TRBD1 (6 bases). The CDR3 runs to 16 residues. Trimming cost V 0 bases and J 6 bases, with 18 bases left between them. Germline CDR1 reads LGHNA; CDR2 reads YSLEER. Here the CDR3 reads CASSQDRTATRGEQYF. CDR3 coding DNA: TGCGCCAGCAGCCAAGATAGGACAGCAACGAGGGGCGAGCAGTACTTC.

This clonotype was recorded a few times. The V and J genes are TRBV12-3 or TRBV12-4 and TRBJ2-7; 7 bases agree with TRBD1. Losses at the gene ends were 5 bases for V and 3 bases for J; bases not matched to a gene: 7. The CDR3 is 14 amino acids. CDR3 bases: TGTGCCAGCAGTAAAGACAGGGATCTCTACGAGCAGTACTTC. Protein product: CASSKDRDLYEQYF.

The chain employs TRBV4-2 and TRBJ2-7; 8 bases map to TRBD2. Looked up from germline, CDR1 is LGHNA and CDR2 is YNFKEQ. The length of the CDR3 is 14 residues. Losses at the gene ends were 5 bases for V and 4 bases for J; bases not matched to a gene: 7. The CDR3 region is CASSFERGPYEQYF. DNA for the CDR3: TGTGCCAGCAGCTTCGAGCGGGGGCCTTACGAGCAGTACTTC.

This clonotype appeared a few times. The chain has TRBV5-1 and TRBJ2-2; D call uncertain. Germline V gene sequence: CDR1 SGHRS, CDR2 YFSETQ. The CDR3 is made up of 16 amino acids. V shed 1 base and J shed 0 bases, with 10 bases lying between them. CDR3 residues: CASSLSPDANTGELFF. The CDR3 DNA reads TGCGCCAGCAGCTTGTCACCAGACGCGAACACCGGGGAGCTGTTTTTT.

The J gene is TRBJ2-2, the V gene TRBV28; D is possibly TRBD1 (6 bases). The CDR3 sequence is 12 residues long. V dropped 5 bases and J dropped 8 bases, with 9 bases sitting between them. The germline CDR1 and CDR2 sequences are MDHEN and SYDVKM. CDR3 loop: CASSNRVGELFF. The CDR3 DNA follows: TGTGCCAGCAGTAACAGGGTAGGGGAGCTGTTTTTT. The whole variable domain, filled in from reference TRBV28 and TRBJ2-2, reads DVKVTQSSRYLVKRTGEKVFLECVQDMDHENMFWYRQDPGLGLRLIYFSYDVKMKEKGDIPEGYSVSREKKERFSLILESASTNQTSMYLCASSNRVGELFFGEGSRLTVL.

This sequence joins TRBV29-1 and TRBJ2-5; no firm D call. Germline CDR1 reads SQVTM; CDR2 reads ANQGSEA. This CDR3 spans 12 amino acids. V gave up 4 bases and J gave up 5 bases, with 11 bases separating them. The DNA for the CDR3 is TGCAGCGTTGCTTGGGTGGCGGAGACCCAGTACTTC. It translates to CSVAWVAETQYF.

This chain uses TRBV9 with TRBJ2-6, with TRBD2 as a possible D gene (5 bases). V shed 5 bases and J shed 4 bases, with 10 bases lying between them. The CDR3 extends over 14 amino acids. CDR1 is SGDLS, CDR2 YYNGEE, per germline. The CDR3 DNA reads as TGTGCCAGCAGGAGCGGAGGCGGGGCCAACGTCCTGACTTTC. Translation: CASRSGGGANVLTF.

The rearrangement joins TRBV28 to TRBJ2-4; possibly TRBD1 for D (6 bases). Germline-derived CDR1 and CDR2 are MDHEN and SYDVKM. CDR3 length: 14 amino acids. V was cut by 6 bases and J by 8 bases, with 17 bases left in between. The CDR3 DNA follows: TGTGCCAGCAGCCTACAACAGGGTGAAGACATTCAGTACTTC. Translated: CASSLQQGEDIQYF.

The chain carries TRBV4-2 and TRBJ2-1; no reliable D call. This CDR3 is built from 14 residues. The V and J ends lost 0 bases and 14 bases respectively, with 17 bases between them. Per the germline V gene, CDR1 is LGHNA and CDR2 is YNFKEQ. The CDR3 sequence: CASSQEQGPAEEFF. The CDR3 nucleotides are TGTGCCAGCAGCCAAGAGCAAGGGCCCGCCGAGGAGTTCTTC.

V is TRBV29-1 and J is TRBJ2-3; 9 bases line up with TRBD2. The CDR3 spans 13 residues. Germline V gene sequence: CDR1 SQVTM, CDR2 ANQGSEA. The V gene end was trimmed by 3 bases and the J gene end by 4 bases; junction bases not matched to a gene: 2. CDR3 sequence: CSVEGLAADTQYF. The CDR3 DNA reads as TGCAGCGTTGAGGGACTAGCTGCAGATACGCAGTATTTT.

This clonotype was seen many times. The chain has TRBV20-1 and TRBJ2-2, with D unresolved. V was cut by 6 bases and J by 4 bases, with 12 bases left in between. The CDR3 length is 13 residues. Germline V gene sequence: CDR1 DFQATT, CDR2 SNEGSKA (reference sequence). CDR3 nucleotides: TGCAGTGCAAAGCACATCTTCACCGGGGAGCTGTTTTTT. Protein product: CSAKHIFTGELFF.

This clonotype was detected only a few times. The V call is TRBV7-3, the J call TRBJ2-2; tentative D call: TRBD1 (6 bases). Germline V gene lookup returns CDR1 SGHTA and CDR2 FQGTGA. This CDR3 has 17 amino acids. The germline V and J ends were trimmed by 5 bases and 6 bases, with 22 bases remaining between them. The CDR3 region has the DNA TGTGCCAGCAGCCCAAGCGGCAGGGGATCGAATTCCGGGGAGCTGTTTTTT. Its translation: CASSPSGRGSNSGELFF.